This TCR beta chain derives from a study of blood T cell repertoires in COVID-19. Study-level background: The study drew acute and convalescent COVID-19 samples from the United States, Italy and Spain.

In germline, CDR1 is MNHEY, CDR2 SVGAGI. Trimming cost V 5 bases and J 0 bases, with 11 bases left between them. This CDR3 region has 15 residues. Enrollees, roughly 18 to 90 years old, lived in 24 US areas. Self-reported history from a screening survey and questionnaire set each donor's cohort. Per the authors' pipeline: Reference gene primer amplification gave estimated nucleated cell counts. Using immunoSEQ multiplex PCR, the repertoire was profiled, and TCRdb retains in-frame clones only, with some absent. V and J calls and clone size are as listed in that table; D and trimming were resolved from the DNA. The sample consists of approximately 360,000 clones, 88% of them appearing once.

The J gene is TRBJ1-3, the V gene TRBV6-5, with D tentatively TRBD1 (6 bases). The clonotype was recovered from a woman younger than 45 with acute COVID-19. Source material: PBMCs or T cells enriched from blood (not recorded which). CDR3 in amino acids: CASSTGTNSGNTIYF. CDR3 coding DNA: TGTGCCAGCAGTACAGGGACCAACTCTGGAAACACCATATATTTT.